What follows is one TCR beta chain and its context. The record originates from a study of CD8 T cells in Susac syndrome. Study information: When blood was collected, patients with Susac syndrome were therapy-naive, were taking corticosteroids, or were receiving intravenous immunoglobulin alone.

The germline CDR1 and CDR2 sequences are DFQATT and SNEGSKA (reference sequence). This CDR3 is built from 11 residues. V dropped 3 bases and J dropped 4 bases, with 4 bases sitting between them. It was with random hexamers that 0.5 to 1 ug RNA was reverse transcribed. TCRdb independently ran MiXCR on the immunoSEQ multiplex PCR reads; one entry per CDR3 protein. The sample lists 75,000 to 95,000 distinct CDR3 sequences; 95% to 96% were seen once. The TCR comes from a human donor with Susac syndrome. Sequenced sample: CD8+ T cells from PBMCs. The chain carries TRBV20-1 and TRBJ1-3, with unresolved D. This CDR3 is CSARGGNTIYF. The CDR3 DNA reads as TGCAGTGCTAGGGGGGGAAACACCATATATTTT.